These T cell receptor beta chains were read from a single sample in a study of T cells in Graves' hyperthyroidism and ophthalmopathy. TCRdb independently ran MiXCR on the multiplex PCR reads; one entry per CDR3 protein. The data contain 600,000 or so distinct CDR3 sequences, 12% to 15% of them singletons. The specimen sequenced was blood. Every receptor here comes from a woman aged 18-30 years with Graves' ophthalmopathy. CDR3s include the opening cysteine and the closing phenylalanine or tryptophan. D genes are given only for firm matches. Clone size is given for some rows only: seen once, a few or many times, or a class if the clone is expanded.

v_gene: TRBV19; abundance: NA; d_gene: TRBD2; j_gene: TRBJ2-1; CDR3nt: TGTGCCAGTAGTATCACTAGCGGGAGTATTAATGAGCAGTTCTTC; CDR3aa: CASSITSGSINEQFF
v_gene: TRBV7-9; abundance: few; d_gene: TRBD1; j_gene: TRBJ1-4; CDR3nt: TGTGCCAGCAGCTCCTCTACAGGGGATCTGGCAACTAATGAAAAACTGTTTTTT; CDR3aa: CASSSSTGDLATNEKLFF
v_gene: TRBV14; abundance: few; d_gene: TRBD1; j_gene: TRBJ2-1; CDR3nt: TGTGCCAGCAGCGCCAGGGGGCTTTACAATGAGCAGTTCTTC; CDR3aa: CASSARGLYNEQFF
v_gene: TRBV27; abundance: NA; d_gene: TRBD1; j_gene: TRBJ1-2; CDR3nt: TGTGCCAGCACCCTCGGGACAGGGGTTAACTATGGCTACACCTTC; CDR3aa: CASTLGTGVNYGYTF
v_gene: TRBV28; abundance: many; d_gene: TRBD1; j_gene: TRBJ2-7; CDR3nt: TGTGCCAGCAGTCGAGGACAGGGGAGGGACGAGCAGTACTTC; CDR3aa: CASSRGQGRDEQYF
v_gene: TRBV14; abundance: NA; d_gene: NA; j_gene: TRBJ2-7; CDR3nt: TGTGCCAGCAGCCAACGGGACAGCAGACGGGGGTCCTACGAGCAGTACTTC; CDR3aa: CASSQRDSRRGSYEQYF
v_gene: TRBV2; abundance: many; d_gene: NA; j_gene: TRBJ1-3; CDR3nt: TGTGCCACCCGAGTGGGTGGAAACACCATATATTTT; CDR3aa: CATRVGGNTIYF
v_gene: TRBV7-3; abundance: NA; d_gene: TRBD1; j_gene: TRBJ2-6; CDR3nt: TGTGCCAGCAGCTTCGGGACAGGGGATACTGGGGCCAACGTCCTGACTTTC; CDR3aa: CASSFGTGDTGANVLTF
v_gene: TRBV7-9; abundance: many; d_gene: TRBD1; j_gene: TRBJ2-5; CDR3nt: TGTGCCAGCAGCTTAGTGGTTGGACAGGGAGAGACCCAGTACTTC; CDR3aa: CASSLVVGQGETQYF
v_gene: TRBV6-4; abundance: few; d_gene: TRBD2; j_gene: TRBJ2-1; CDR3nt: TGTGCCAGCAGTGACGGACTAGCGGGCCCGAGGGACAATGAGCAGTTCTTC; CDR3aa: CASSDGLAGPRDNEQFF
v_gene: TRBV12-3/TRBV12-4; abundance: few; d_gene: NA; j_gene: TRBJ1-2; CDR3nt: TGTGCCAGCAGTTTAATTCAGGGGAACTATGGCTACACCTTC; CDR3aa: CASSLIQGNYGYTF
v_gene: TRBV7-2; abundance: many; d_gene: NA; j_gene: TRBJ1-5; CDR3nt: TGTGCCAGCAGCTTAGAATCGGGGTTAGGACAGCCCCAGCATTTT; CDR3aa: CASSLESGLGQPQHF
v_gene: TRBV19; abundance: few; d_gene: NA; j_gene: TRBJ2-2; CDR3nt: TGTGCCAGTAGTATGGGACAGAACACCGGGGAGCTGTTTTTT; CDR3aa: CASSMGQNTGELFF
v_gene: TRBV5-6; abundance: many; d_gene: NA; j_gene: TRBJ1-1; CDR3nt: TGTGCCAGCAGCCATGTCACTGAAGCTTTCTTT; CDR3aa: CASSHVTEAFF
v_gene: TRBV11-2; abundance: many; d_gene: TRBD2; j_gene: TRBJ2-1; CDR3nt: TGTGCCAGCAGCCTGGCGGGAGGACTCAATGAGCAGTTCTTC; CDR3aa: CASSLAGGLNEQFF
v_gene: TRBV6-5; abundance: many; d_gene: NA; j_gene: TRBJ1-2; CDR3nt: TGTGCCAGCAGTTACTCGATCAGGGGAGCGGCTAACTATGGCTACACCTTC; CDR3aa: CASSYSIRGAANYGYTF
v_gene: TRBV2; abundance: many; d_gene: NA; j_gene: TRBJ1-1; CDR3nt: TGTGCCAGCAGTGAAGGATACAGGGCGACTGAAGCTTTCTTT; CDR3aa: CASSEGYRATEAFF
v_gene: TRBV24-1; abundance: many; d_gene: TRBD1; j_gene: TRBJ2-3; CDR3nt: TGTGCCACCAGACCGGGACAGGGGGCAGATACGCAGTATTTT; CDR3aa: CATRPGQGADTQYF
v_gene: TRBV30; abundance: few; d_gene: TRBD1; j_gene: TRBJ1-4; CDR3nt: TGTGCCTGGAGTCATCCAGACAGGGGCGTTAATGAAAAACTGTTTTTT; CDR3aa: CAWSHPDRGVNEKLFF
v_gene: TRBV30; abundance: many; d_gene: NA; j_gene: TRBJ2-7; CDR3nt: TGTGCCTGGACCCAAGGGGGTGCTGCCTACGAGCAGTACTTC; CDR3aa: CAWTQGGAAYEQYF
v_gene: TRBV11-2; abundance: NA; d_gene: TRBD1; j_gene: TRBJ2-7; CDR3nt: TGTGCCAGCAGCCCAGGGGGACAGCCATCCTACGAGCAGTACTTC; CDR3aa: CASSPGGQPSYEQYF
v_gene: TRBV19; abundance: many; d_gene: NA; j_gene: TRBJ2-7; CDR3nt: TGTGCCAGTAGTCCCCGGGCAGGACCCTACGAGCAGTACTTC; CDR3aa: CASSPRAGPYEQYF
v_gene: TRBV19; abundance: NA; d_gene: TRBD2; j_gene: TRBJ2-1; CDR3nt: TGTGCCAGTAGTATAGGGCCCTACCGGGAGGGTAATGAGCAGTTCTTC; CDR3aa: CASSIGPYREGNEQFF
v_gene: TRBV28; abundance: NA; d_gene: NA; j_gene: TRBJ2-5; CDR3nt: TGTGCCAGCAGAACGGACAGCGGAGAGACCCAGTACTTC; CDR3aa: CASRTDSGETQYF
v_gene: TRBV5-6; abundance: NA; d_gene: NA; j_gene: TRBJ1-3; CDR3nt: TGTGCCAGCACCCGCGCGGGAGCTGGAAACACCATATATTTT; CDR3aa: CASTRAGAGNTIYF
v_gene: TRBV24-1; abundance: NA; d_gene: NA; j_gene: TRBJ1-1; CDR3nt: TGTGCCACCAGTGATAGGGACACTGAAGCTTTCTTT; CDR3aa: CATSDRDTEAFF
v_gene: TRBV28; abundance: many; d_gene: TRBD1; j_gene: TRBJ1-5; CDR3nt: TGTGCCAGCAGTTCCGGACAGGGAAGCAATCAGCCCCAGCATTTT; CDR3aa: CASSSGQGSNQPQHF
v_gene: TRBV7-9; abundance: few; d_gene: NA; j_gene: TRBJ1-3; CDR3nt: TGTGCCAGCAGCTTAGATGGTAGGCCCTCTGGAAACACCATATATTTT; CDR3aa: CASSLDGRPSGNTIYF
v_gene: TRBV25-1; abundance: many; d_gene: NA; j_gene: TRBJ1-1; CDR3nt: TGTGCCAGCCAAAGGGCAGGGTTACGAGCTTTCTTT; CDR3aa: CASQRAGLRAFF
v_gene: TRBV7-2; abundance: once; d_gene: TRBD2; j_gene: TRBJ2-1; CDR3nt: TGTGCCAGCAGCTTAGCGCGAGCGGGAGGGCGCGACAATGAGCAGTTCTTC; CDR3aa: CASSLARAGGRDNEQFF
v_gene: TRBV12-5; abundance: many; d_gene: NA; j_gene: TRBJ1-1; CDR3nt: TGTGCTAGTGTAGCCTCGCGGGACATCCTTAACACTGAAGCTTTCTTT; CDR3aa: CASVASRDILNTEAFF
v_gene: TRBV3-1; abundance: NA; d_gene: NA; j_gene: TRBJ2-7; CDR3nt: TGTGCCAGCAGCCAAGGGGTAGCCGGGCGTCGGGGCGAGCAGTACTTC; CDR3aa: CASSQGVAGRRGEQYF
v_gene: TRBV28; abundance: many; d_gene: NA; j_gene: TRBJ2-4; CDR3nt: TGTGCCAGCAGGAGCGACAAAAACATTCAGTACTTC; CDR3aa: CASRSDKNIQYF
v_gene: TRBV4-1; abundance: few; d_gene: NA; j_gene: TRBJ2-1; CDR3nt: TGTGCCAGCAGCCAAGGGGATGGGAATGAGCAGTTCTTC; CDR3aa: CASSQGDGNEQFF
v_gene: TRBV7-2; abundance: many; d_gene: TRBD1; j_gene: TRBJ1-2; CDR3nt: TGTGCCAGCAGCTTGGGACAGGGATTCTATGGCTACACCTTC; CDR3aa: CASSLGQGFYGYTF
v_gene: TRBV6-1; abundance: few; d_gene: NA; j_gene: TRBJ2-7; CDR3nt: TGTGCCAGCAGGCGGACCCAGGGGCTCTACGAGCAGTACTTC; CDR3aa: CASRRTQGLYEQYF
v_gene: TRBV7-9; abundance: few; d_gene: NA; j_gene: TRBJ1-4; CDR3nt: TGTGCCAGCGGTTACCAGTCTAATGAAAAACTGTTTTTT; CDR3aa: CASGYQSNEKLFF
v_gene: TRBV12-3/TRBV12-4; abundance: NA; d_gene: NA; j_gene: TRBJ2-2; CDR3nt: TGTGCCAGCAGACTAGGGGACACCGGGGAGCTGTTTTTT; CDR3aa: CASRLGDTGELFF
v_gene: TRBV29-1; abundance: many; d_gene: TRBD1; j_gene: TRBJ2-7; CDR3nt: TGCAGCGTTGAAGGGACAGGCCATCCCTACGAGCAGTACTTC; CDR3aa: CSVEGTGHPYEQYF
v_gene: TRBV12-3/TRBV12-4; abundance: few; d_gene: NA; j_gene: TRBJ2-2; CDR3nt: TGTGCCAGCAGTTTCGCCGCCGGGGAGCTGTTTTTT; CDR3aa: CASSFAAGELFF
v_gene: TRBV11-3; abundance: many; d_gene: NA; j_gene: TRBJ1-5; CDR3nt: TGTGCCAGCAGCTTTAACTACAATCAGCCCCAGCATTTT; CDR3aa: CASSFNYNQPQHF
v_gene: TRBV5-8; abundance: NA; d_gene: NA; j_gene: TRBJ2-7; CDR3nt: TGTGCCGAGGGGGGCTACGAGCAGTACTTC; CDR3aa: CAEGGYEQYF